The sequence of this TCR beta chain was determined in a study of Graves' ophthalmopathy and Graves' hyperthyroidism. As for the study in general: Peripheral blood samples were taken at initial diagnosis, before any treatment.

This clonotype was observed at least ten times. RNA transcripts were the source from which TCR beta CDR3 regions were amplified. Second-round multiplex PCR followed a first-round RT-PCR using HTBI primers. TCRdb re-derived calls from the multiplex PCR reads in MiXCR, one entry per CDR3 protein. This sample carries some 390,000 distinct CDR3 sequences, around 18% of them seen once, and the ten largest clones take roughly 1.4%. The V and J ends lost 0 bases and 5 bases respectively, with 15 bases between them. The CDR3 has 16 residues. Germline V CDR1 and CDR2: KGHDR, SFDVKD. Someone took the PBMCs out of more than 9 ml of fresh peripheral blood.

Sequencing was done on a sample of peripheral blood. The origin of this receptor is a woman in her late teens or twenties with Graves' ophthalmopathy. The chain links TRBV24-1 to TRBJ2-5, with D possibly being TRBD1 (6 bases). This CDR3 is CATSDLATGIEETQYF. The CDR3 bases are TGTGCCACCAGTGATTTGGCCACAGGGATCGAGGAGACCCAGTACTTC.